Sequencing of this T cell receptor (beta chain) was carried out in a study of T cells after yellow fever vaccination (dated by TCRdb to about 2019). For the wider study: Libraries from fractions with low cell numbers were prepared with the SMART-Seq v4 Ultra Low Input RNA kit. Bulk TCR alpha and beta repertoires were sequenced longitudinally to track T-cell clones before and after primary and booster YFV17D yellow fever vaccination. The cohort comprised two healthy male donors, one aged 18 to 30 and one aged 30 to 40 years. Blood was drawn at multiple timepoints before and after primary and secondary immunization, with bulk PBMC replicates and cell subsets isolated. Study-wide conclusions, independent of this receptor: FACS-sorted repertoires could contain abundant contaminating clonotypes from the bulk population, so computational filtering was required. A small fraction of clonotypes appeared in both the CD4 and CD8 compartments, likely as a result of convergent recombination. Most clones expanded after primary vaccination were re-detected after the booster (almost 98% of CD4 and approximately 88% of CD8), suggesting broad memory maintenance. Compared with the primary T-cell response, the secondary T-cell response was weaker but faster, peaking on day 5 rather than day 15. Only a couple of donors were included in the study, so the extent to which the findings can be generalized is limited.

This clonotype has only a few counts. The antigen this receptor binds is unknown. Within one base of it there is no much larger clone, and no base qualities were kept. The germline V gene (reference sequence) sets CDR1 to LGHDT and CDR2 to YNNKEL. Including cysteine and phenylalanine, the CDR3 has 16 amino acids. The only DNA kept is the CDR3, 48 bases in frame from the first base. Ends trimmed: V by 4 bases, J by 6 bases; bases unmatched to a gene: 9. Taken with the paper, the label for treatment or condition translates to: live attenuated yellow fever vaccine strain. A standard Ficoll-Paque protocol was used to isolate PBMCs from peripheral blood. CD4 and CD8 T-cell fractions were isolated with Dynabeads CD4 and CD8 positive selection kits. TriZol was used to extract RNA from bulk PBMCs, CD4 and CD8 fractions, and dextramer-positive and dextramer-negative fractions. Synthesis of TCR cDNA relied on 5'RACE template switching, a step that introduced a universal primer site along with unique molecular identifiers. cDNA synthesis was primed from both the TCR alpha and TCR beta constant segments. Library amplification used two PCR steps, and the second PCR step added sample barcodes and sequencing adapters. Sequencing of libraries was performed on Illumina HiSeq 2500 (2x100 bp) or NovaSeq (2x150 bp). Regarding the original processing steps: MIGEC handled demultiplexing of reads and collapsing into UMI consensus sequences, while MiXCR performed V(D)J alignment. Clonotypes responding to the vaccine were identified with edgeR on replicate PBMC samples, with the criteria of FDR below 0.01 and a log2 fold change above 5 up to day 15. Each bulk clonotype was labeled CD4 or CD8 based on which sequenced repertoire, CD4 or CD8, contained the clonotype at higher abundance. The raw public reads went through TCRdb reprocessing: fastp at Q25, MiXCR clone calling, in-frame beta chains kept. Merged by CDR3 protein, the rows form single entries marked with the most common genes and DNA. The V and J calls shown here were made by TCRdb, not taken from the authors' results. The sample yields over 150,000 distinct CDR3 sequences; roughly 6.2% were counted once. The biggest ten clones account for 2.9% of the sample.

This specimen consisted of CD4+ T cells sorted from PBMCs, obtained on the day of the first yellow fever vaccination. The chain is made from TRBV3-1 and TRBJ1-2; TRBD1 agrees with 12 junctional bases. The clonotype was recovered from a man aged 18 to 29 who received the YFV17D yellow fever vaccine. The CDR3 in this case is CASSRTGTGGADGYTF. The DNA sequence reads TGTGCCAGCAGCCGCACCGGGACAGGGGGCGCGGATGGCTACACCTTC.